This T cell receptor beta chain was obtained from a study of identical twins. The study's findings and limits: Models underestimated how often monozygotic twins shared out-of-frame TCR alpha. Excess sharing by twins proved weaker in beta out-of-frame sequences.

All donors were healthy, and all were Caucasian. Via MiXCR, TCRdb re-called the 5' RACE reads, giving one row per CDR3 protein. The data hold 400,000 to 500,000 distinct CDR3 sequences, with 14% observed a single time. This CDR3 is built from 11 residues. Germline-derived CDR1 and CDR2 are MNHNS and SASEGT. Trimming pared 5 bases from V and 0 bases from J, leaving 1 base between. This clonotype came up a few times. Its antigen is still unknown. The sample also formed part of further work on yellow fever vaccine responses in identical twins.

The receptor comes from a woman aged 18-29 years in good health. What was sequenced was CD4+ T cells sorted from blood. The rearrangement joins TRBV6-1 to TRBJ1-2; D not certain. CDR3 sequence: CASSTNYGYTF. The CDR3, as DNA: TGTGCCAGCAGTACTAACTATGGCTACACCTTC.